These 25 T cell receptor beta chains share one sample of origin, sequenced in a study of radiation and T cells in renal cell carcinoma. The method was immunoSEQ multiplex PCR; TCRdb's version includes in-frame clones alone and lacks a portion of them. Of about 170,000 clones listed, about 85% are singletons. Time point noted: blood 4 weeks post-SBRT, at nephrectomy. The treatment here: 15 Gy SBRT to primary tumor, nephrectomy 4 weeks later. Specimen: blood, collected from a patient whose treatment included radiotherapy and nephrectomy. Receptors originate from a woman aged 45-65 years with renal cell carcinoma.

Only one count was recorded for this clone. This chain joins TRBV10-3 and TRBJ2-3; D unclear. With 6 bases removed from V and 4 bases from J, the gap between germline ends came to 11 bases. This CDR3 comprises 13 residues. Germline assignment: CDR1 ENHRY and CDR2 SYGVKD. This CDR3 reads CAIRTDLSDTQYF. For the CDR3, the DNA is TGTGCCATCAGAACCGACTTGTCAGATACGCAGTATTTT.

The chain uses TRBV5-5 and TRBJ2-2; tentatively, D is TRBD1 (6 bases). V was trimmed by 0 bases and J by 4 bases, leaving 13 bases between them. Germline CDR1 and CDR2: SGHKS and YYEKEE (reference sequence). The CDR3 has 16 amino acids. The DNA of the CDR3 is TGTGCCAGCAGCTTGGCAGGGGACCTGGGCACCGGGGAGCTGTTTTTT. Protein sequence: CASSLAGDLGTGELFF.

This chain uses TRBV6-1 with TRBJ1-6, with D unclear. Deletions cut 3 bases from V and 9 bases from J, with 12 bases between. CDR3 length equals 14 residues. Germline V gives CDR1 MNHNS, CDR2 SASEGT. CDR3: CASSERVYGSPLHF. CDR3 nucleotide sequence: TGTGCCAGCAGTGAGAGGGTATACGGTTCACCCCTCCACTTT.

The gene calls are TRBV7-8 and TRBJ1-1; D is undetermined. Between the trimmed V and J ends, which lost 1 base and 1 base, there was a span of 4 bases. This CDR3 is built from 13 residues. Germline V gene data show CDR1 as SGHVS and CDR2 as FQNEAQ. The CDR3 DNA follows: TGTGCCAGCAGCTTAGTTCAGAACACTGAAGCTTTCTTT. It yields the protein CASSLVQNTEAFF.

The chain combines TRBV5-1 with TRBJ2-3; TRBD2 aligns across 10 bases. V shed 2 bases, J shed 2 bases, and the junction held 2 bases outside the gene matches. The CDR3 has 15 residues. Germline values: CDR1 SGHRS, CDR2 YFSETQ. The CDR3 DNA follows: TGCGCCAGCAGCTTTAGCGGGGGGATCACAGATACGCAGTATTTT. The encoded protein is CASSFSGGITDTQYF.

The rearrangement links TRBV19 to TRBJ2-5; TRBD2 agrees at 8 bases. V shed 7 bases and J 3 bases; nucleotides not matched to a gene: 7. The CDR3 consists of 14 residues. Germline V gene sequence: CDR1 LNHDA, CDR2 SQIVND (reference sequence). CDR3 protein: CASTSTGGEETQYF. The CDR3 DNA follows: TGTGCCAGTACTTCTACGGGGGGGGAAGAGACCCAGTACTTC.

The V gene is TRBV5-1, the J gene TRBJ2-7; the D gene could be TRBD1 or TRBD2 (5 bases each). The CDR3 extends over 15 amino acids. Looked up from germline, CDR1 is SGHRS and CDR2 is YFSETQ. V shed 4 bases and J shed 0 bases, with 14 bases lying between them. CDR3 sequence (DNA): TGCGCCAGCAGCCCCGGGACGGGCAACTCCTACGAGCAGTACTTC. Encoded protein: CASSPGTGNSYEQYF.

The rearrangement uses TRBV19 and TRBJ1-5; no reliable D call. Trimming removed 0 bases from V and 5 bases from J, with 20 bases in between. The CDR3 is made up of 18 amino acids. CDR1 and CDR2 (germline): LNHDA, SQIVND (reference sequence). The CDR3 coding sequence is TGTGCCAGTAGTATAGATCGAGGACTACCACGGCCCCATCAGCCCCAGCATTTT. This translates into CASSIDRGLPRPHQPQHF. The full variable domain, in which reference TRBV19 and TRBJ1-5 provide the parts outside the CDR3, is DGGITQSPKYLFRKEGQNVTLSCEQNLNHDAMYWYRQDPGQGLRLIYYSQIVNDFQKGDIAEGYSVSREKKESFPLTVTSAQKNPTAFYLCASSIDRGLPRPHQPQHFGDGTRLSIL.

The chain is built from TRBV7-9 and TRBJ2-5; D might be TRBD2 (5 bases). V gave up 1 base and J gave up 4 bases, with 7 bases separating them. CDR3 size: 13 residues. Germline V CDR1 and CDR2: SEHNR, FQNEAQ (reference sequence). CDR3 loop: CASSLGGLETQYF. In DNA form, the CDR3 reads TGTGCCAGCAGCTTAGGAGGGCTAGAGACCCAGTACTTC.

The chain combines TRBV6-5 with TRBJ1-1; D is ambiguous. Germline CDR1 reads MNHEY; CDR2 reads SVGAGI. The V end lost 8 bases, the J end lost 1 base, and 8 bases lay between the germline ends. CDR3 length: 12 residues. The CDR3 DNA is TGTGCCAGCCGGGCACCGAACACTGAAGCTTTCTTT. The encoded protein is CASRAPNTEAFF.

The chain links TRBV9 to TRBJ1-4; possibly TRBD1 for D (6 bases). The CDR3 totals 17 residues. V lost 0 bases and J 1 base, leaving 13 bases between the germline ends. Germline CDR1 SGDLS, CDR2 YYNGEE. The CDR3 region has the DNA TGTGCCAGCAGCGTAGCAGTACAGGGAGTAACTAATGAAAAACTGTTTTTT. Translated, it gives CASSVAVQGVTNEKLFF.

The chain is built from TRBV6-6 and TRBJ2-1; 7 nucleotides agree with TRBD1. The CDR3 is 15 residues long. Trimming cost V 7 bases and J 6 bases; bases outside gene matches: 12. Per germline, CDR1 MNHNY and CDR2 SVGAGI (reference sequence). CDR3 in amino acids: CASIPGQIHSNEQFF. The CDR3 nucleotides read TGTGCCAGCATCCCGGGACAGATACATAGCAATGAGCAGTTCTTC.

V gene TRBV15 combines with J gene TRBJ1-3; D remains unclear. The CDR3 is made up of 15 amino acids. V was trimmed by 0 bases and J by 3 bases, leaving 9 bases between them. Germline V lookup: CDR1 LNHNV, CDR2 YYDKDF (reference sequence). The CDR3 loop reads CATSRDLGGGNTIYF. CDR3 sequence (DNA): TGTGCCACCAGCAGAGATTTGGGAGGTGGAAACACCATATATTTT.

The J gene is TRBJ1-2, the V gene TRBV7-6; 11 bases line up with TRBD1. V lost 5 bases to trimming and J lost 7 bases; unmatched junction nucleotides: 6. In germline, CDR1 is SGHVS, CDR2 FNYEAQ. This CDR3 is built from 14 residues. CDR3 sequence reads: CASSTGDRGGGYTF. The DNA of the CDR3 is TGTGCCAGCAGCACCGGGGACAGGGGGGGTGGCTACACCTTC.

The chain has TRBV5-1 and TRBJ1-2; no firm D call. The V gene lost 0 bases and the J gene lost 2 bases, with 8 bases spanning the gap. The CDR3 loop spans 14 amino acids. In germline, CDR1 is SGHRS, CDR2 YFSETQ. The CDR3 DNA reads TGCGCCAGCAGCTTGGACGGCTTCAACTATGGCTACACCTTC. As protein: CASSLDGFNYGYTF.

V is TRBV4-1 and J is TRBJ2-4, with a weak D call TRBD1 (5 bases). CDR1 MGHRA and CDR2 YSYEKL come from the germline V gene. The CDR3 sequence is 18 residues long. The germline V and J ends were trimmed by 0 bases and 0 bases, with 15 bases remaining between them. The DNA for the CDR3 is TGCGCCAGCAGCCAAGATTGGAAGACAGTACTAGCCAAAAACATTCAGTACTTC. Protein product: CASSQDWKTVLAKNIQYF.

This clone appeared once. The chain recombines TRBV5-4 with TRBJ1-1, with a weak D call TRBD1 (5 bases). The germline V gene encodes CDR1 SGHNT and CDR2 YYREEE (reference sequence). The V and J ends lost 2 bases and 3 bases respectively, with 11 bases between them. The length of the CDR3 is 14 residues. CDR3 DNA: TGTGCCAGCAGCTTAGACAGCCGCGACACTGAAGCTTTCTTT. Its protein is CASSLDSRDTEAFF.

The chain carries TRBV6-1 and TRBJ1-6; D is unresolved. The CDR3 runs to 12 residues. V was cut by 6 bases and J by 8 bases, with 8 bases left in between. From germline, CDR1 is MNHNS and CDR2 SASEGT. The CDR3 sequence is CASSDSDSPLHF. In nucleotides, the CDR3 is TGTGCCAGCAGCGATAGTGATTCACCCCTCCACTTT.

The J gene is TRBJ2-7, the V gene TRBV5-1, with 8 nucleotides matching TRBD1. Germline CDR1 SGHRS, CDR2 YFSETQ. CDR3 length equals 20 residues. Trimming at V came to 0 bases and at J to 0 bases, leaving 17 bases not matched to a gene. DNA for the CDR3: TGCGCCAGCAGCTTGGGACGGATGGGAGCGGACAGGGCCAACTCCTACGAGCAGTACTTC. Translated: CASSLGRMGADRANSYEQYF.

Comments on this clone: Mismatch with germline at one junction end may stem from a read error. The chain employs TRBV7-7 and TRBJ2-1, with no clear D. From germline, CDR1 is SSHAT and CDR2 FNYEAQ (reference sequence). The CDR3 contains 14 residues. The CDR3 protein is CASSLGRSDNEQFF. For the CDR3, the DNA is TGTGCTAGCAGCTTAGGGCGCAGCGACAATGAGCAGTTCTTC.

The chain joins TRBV18 to TRBJ2-4; D may be TRBD2 (7 bases). V was trimmed by 2 bases and J by 8 bases, leaving 16 bases between them. CDR3 length equals 15 residues. The germline CDR1 and CDR2 sequences are KGHSH and LQKENI. CDR3 amino acids: CASSPGGGRGDIQYF. For the CDR3, the DNA is TGTGCCAGCTCACCAGGGGGGGGCCGCGGGGACATTCAGTACTTC.

The chain couples TRBV4-1 to TRBJ2-2; 8 bases fit TRBD2. The CDR3 extends over 11 amino acids. The germline V gene encodes CDR1 MGHRA and CDR2 YSYEKL. Trimming removed 8 bases from V and 7 bases from J; junction bases left unmatched: 0. The CDR3: CASRGGGELFF. The CDR3 DNA sequence: TGCGCCAGCCGGGGGGGCGGGGAGCTGTTTTTT.

This chain joins TRBV7-2 and TRBJ1-4; D is unresolved. Trimming left V 6 bases short and J 6 bases short, with 14 bases between. CDR1 is SGHTA and CDR2 is FQGNSA in the germline V gene. The CDR3 loop spans 14 amino acids. The CDR3 bases are TGTGCCAGCAGTCCTGGGAGGGAGTATGAAAAACTGTTTTTT. It encodes CASSPGREYEKLFF.

This chain uses TRBV4-2 with TRBJ1-2; the match to TRBD1 covers 10 bases. Germline lookup yields CDR1 LGHNA and CDR2 YNFKEQ. Trimming cost V 4 bases and J 8 bases; bases outside gene matches: 4. CDR3 length equals 13 residues. Here the CDR3 DNA reads TGTGCCAGCAGCCGGGACAGGGGAGCCGGCTACACCTTC. It codes for CASSRDRGAGYTF.

Note on this clone: The junction does not match germline at one end; this may be a read error. This chain uses TRBV20-1 with TRBJ1-3; the D gene is possibly TRBD1 (6 bases). The germline V gene has CDR1 DFQATT and CDR2 SNEGSKA (reference sequence). The CDR3 consists of 11 residues. Here the CDR3 DNA reads TGCAATGCTAGAGTCGTGGACAGCATATATTTT. Translating gives CNARVVDSIYF.